This T cell receptor beta chain comes out of a study of blood T cell repertoires in COVID-19. The method was immunoSEQ multiplex PCR; TCRdb's version includes in-frame clones alone and lacks a portion of them. Here the sample spans about 370,000 clones, roughly nine tenths being singletons. Donors were grouped by their self-reported clinical history. This TCR was recovered from a woman aged 40-49 years who had been exposed to COVID-19. The sequenced sample consisted of PBMCs or T cells enriched from blood (not recorded which).

The CDR3 DNA follows: TGTGCCAGCAGTTACGGTAGCAACTCCTACAATGAGCAGTTCTTC. Its protein product is CASSYGSNSYNEQFF. The chain is built from TRBV6-2 or TRBV6-3 and TRBJ2-1, with D unresolved. V gave up 2 bases and J gave up 0 bases, with 8 bases separating them. Germline V gene sequence: CDR1 MNHEY, CDR2 SVGEGT. The CDR3 totals 15 residues.